This passage covers 22 T cell receptor beta chains from one sample sequenced in a study of OX40 agonist ivuxolimab in advanced cancers. Library generation was performed with the immunoSEQ multiplex PCR assay. Entries here come from immuneACCESS through TCRdb and include only in-frame sequences with V and J called. Some clones fail to appear in such tables; in the studies checked, an unresolved V gene covers under half of the shortfall, and the cause of the remainder is unknown. The sample contains tens of thousands of clones, around 94% of them found a single time. In total, the top ten clones hold around 10% of the sample. Here the sequenced sample was CD4+ or CD8+ T cells sorted from blood, taken in a trial of the OX40 agonist ivuxolimab. These receptor sequences come from an adult with an advanced solid tumor such as melanoma, head and neck, liver or kidney cancer.

The chain joins TRBV7-2 to TRBJ1-4, with D hard to call. Trimming left V 5 bases short and J 5 bases short, with 12 bases between. Germline V lookup: CDR1 SGHTA, CDR2 FQGNSA. This CDR3 is built from 14 residues. CDR3 amino acids: CASSQRTVNEKLFF. Here the CDR3 DNA reads TGTGCCAGCAGCCAACGGACTGTAAATGAAAAACTGTTTTTT.

The chain recombines TRBV5-6 with TRBJ2-7, with D unclear. Trimming took off 1 base at V and 5 bases at J, with 7 bases between the two ends. Germline CDR1 SGHDT, CDR2 YYEEEE. The CDR3 is 12 residues long. CDR3 loop: CASSLWVHEQYF. In DNA, the CDR3 is TGTGCCAGCAGCTTGTGGGTTCACGAGCAGTACTTC.

V usage is TRBV9 and J usage is TRBJ1-2; TRBD1 aligns across 7 bases. The CDR3 totals 14 residues. Germline values: CDR1 SGDLS, CDR2 YYNGEE. The J segment lost 8 bases and the V segment lost 2 bases, leaving 9 bases of the junction unmatched. This CDR3 reads CASSVETGAWGYTF. The CDR3 DNA sequence: TGTGCCAGCAGCGTTGAAACAGGGGCGTGGGGCTACACCTTC.

The chain is built from TRBV7-9 and TRBJ1-4; TRBD1 might be the D (5 bases). CDR1 is SEHNR, CDR2 FQNEAQ, per germline (reference sequence). V shed 6 bases and J shed 6 bases, with 11 bases lying between them. This CDR3 is 13 amino acids long. CDR3 sequence: CASRSGRDEKLFF. CDR3 DNA: TGTGCCAGCAGATCAGGGAGGGATGAAAAACTGTTTTTT.

The chain recombines TRBV6-1 with TRBJ2-7; 8 bases line up with TRBD2. Germline values: CDR1 MNHNS, CDR2 SASEGT. This CDR3 contains 16 residues. Trimming removed 2 bases from V and 5 bases from J; junction bases left unmatched: 11. CDR3: CASSEWGSAGGHEQYF. CDR3 nucleotides: TGTGCCAGCAGTGAATGGGGGTCGGCGGGAGGTCACGAGCAGTACTTC.

CDR3 sequence reads: CASSPNTGELFF. In DNA form, the CDR3 reads TGTGCCAGCAGCCCCAACACCGGGGAGCTGTTTTTT. This chain connects TRBV7-9 to TRBJ2-2; no clear D. V lost 5 bases and J 2 bases, leaving 3 bases between the germline ends. The germline V gene has CDR1 SEHNR and CDR2 FQNEAQ (reference sequence). The CDR3 runs 12 residues.

The gene calls are TRBV11-3 and TRBJ2-7; 8 bases match TRBD1. Trimming took 0 bases from V and 2 from J; bases not matched to a gene: 6. Per germline, CDR1 SGHNT and CDR2 YENEEA. This CDR3 has 16 amino acids. The CDR3 DNA reads TGTGCCAGCAGCTTAGATCGGACAGGGCGACCCTACGAGCAGTACTTC. As protein: CASSLDRTGRPYEQYF.

The chain is built from TRBV5-4 and TRBJ1-4; maybe TRBD1 (5 bases). Germline V gene sequence: CDR1 SGHNT, CDR2 YYREEE (reference sequence). Deletions cut 3 bases from V and 7 bases from J, with 10 bases between. The CDR3 is 13 residues long. Written as DNA, the CDR3 is TGTGCCAGCAGCTACCAGGGTGGTGAAAAACTGTTTTTT. Its protein product is CASSYQGGEKLFF.

The genes are TRBV19 and TRBJ2-7; TRBD2 aligns across 10 bases. Germline V lookup: CDR1 LNHDA, CDR2 SQIVND (reference sequence). The CDR3 loop spans 15 amino acids. The trim removed 1 base at V and 3 bases at J, leaving 3 bases unmatched. In DNA, the CDR3 is TGTGCCAGTAGTATAGGGAGCGGGAGGGGCTACGAGCAGTACTTC. Protein: CASSIGSGRGYEQYF.

V and J are TRBV13 and TRBJ1-3; no reliable D call. The germline CDR1 and CDR2 sequences are PRHDT and FYEKMQ (reference sequence). The CDR3 covers 12 residues. The ends were cut back, 1 base at V and 6 bases at J, with 4 bases in the middle. The CDR3 region has the DNA TGTGCCAGCAGCTTAGCGGTAAACACCATATATTTT. This sequence encodes CASSLAVNTIYF.

The chain carries TRBV6-1 and TRBJ1-2, with D uncertain. This CDR3 region has 15 residues. Germline CDR1 is MNHNS and CDR2 is SASEGT. V lost 3 bases to trimming and J lost 6 bases, with 17 bases between them. DNA of the CDR3: TGTGCCAGCAGTGATTGGGTTGGAGAGGGTGATGGCTACACCTTC. It translates to CASSDWVGEGDGYTF.

The J gene is TRBJ2-7, the V gene TRBV4-1, with D hard to call. Germline loops: CDR1 MGHRA, CDR2 YSYEKL. CDR3 length equals 14 residues. Trimming cost V 0 bases and J 4 bases, with 10 bases left between them. CDR3 protein: CASSQDVSVYEQYF. The CDR3, as DNA: TGCGCCAGCAGCCAAGATGTTTCGGTATACGAGCAGTACTTC.

This sequence joins TRBV9 and TRBJ2-1; 10 bases map to TRBD2. V was pared by 4 bases and J by 4 bases, with 5 bases of the junction left unmatched. The CDR3 consists of 15 residues. The germline V gene has CDR1 SGDLS and CDR2 YYNGEE. CDR3 nucleotides: TGTGCCAGCAGCTTCACTAGCGGGGCATACAATGAGCAGTTCTTC. Residues: CASSFTSGAYNEQFF.

This chain uses TRBV9 with TRBJ2-6; possible D gene TRBD1, 5 bases. This CDR3 is 17 amino acids long. CDR1 and CDR2 from the germline V gene are SGDLS and YYNGEE. The germline V and J ends were trimmed by 3 bases and 0 bases, with 13 bases remaining between them. The DNA of the CDR3 is TGTGCCAGCAGCGACCTGGATAGGGGCTCTGGGGCCAACGTCCTGACTTTC. Protein product: CASSDLDRGSGANVLTF.

The chain has TRBV4-3 and TRBJ2-7; TRBD2 might be the D (5 bases). Germline V gene sequence: CDR1 LGHNA, CDR2 YSLEER. The CDR3 has 14 amino acids. V was trimmed by 0 bases and J by 3 bases, leaving 9 bases between them. This CDR3 reads CASSQEEAGYEQYF. CDR3 bases: TGCGCCAGCAGCCAAGAGGAGGCAGGCTACGAGCAGTACTTC.

This chain links TRBV6-1 with TRBJ2-1; 7 nucleotides align to TRBD2. Trimming at V came to 7 bases and at J to 7 bases, leaving 10 bases not matched to a gene. CDR1 MNHNS and CDR2 SASEGT come from the germline V gene. CDR3 length: 14 amino acids. The CDR3 reads CASTEVASGNEQFF. The DNA for the CDR3 is TGTGCCAGCACCGAGGTGGCTAGCGGAAATGAGCAGTTCTTC.

This rearrangement joins TRBV13 to TRBJ1-5; D possibly corresponds to TRBD1 (6 bases). The V and J ends lost 5 bases and 5 bases respectively, with 10 bases between them. Germline-derived CDR1 and CDR2 are PRHDT and FYEKMQ (reference sequence). The CDR3 extends over 13 amino acids. CDR3 bases: TGTGCCAGCAGCACCGGACAGTATCAGCCCCAGCATTTT. Protein: CASSTGQYQPQHF.

This chain connects TRBV30 to TRBJ2-5, with 7 bases identical to TRBD1. Unmatched junction bases numbered 6, after V lost 2 bases and J lost 12 bases. Germline lookup yields CDR1 GTSNPN and CDR2 SVGIG (reference sequence). The CDR3 covers 11 residues. CDR3 loop: CAWSIGTEKYF. As DNA, the CDR3 is TGTGCCTGGAGTATCGGGACAGAAAAGTACTTC.

The CDR3 reads CASSHGRVETQYF. In nucleotides, the CDR3 is TGCGCCAGCAGCCACGGCAGGGTGGAGACCCAGTACTTC. The chain combines TRBV4-3 with TRBJ2-5; D is possibly TRBD1 (5 bases). The V and J ends lost 3 bases and 5 bases respectively, with 10 bases between them. Germline assignment: CDR1 LGHNA and CDR2 YSLEER. This CDR3 has 13 amino acids.

The sample holds a few counts of this clone. The chain couples TRBV29-1 to TRBJ1-1; TRBD1 aligns across 8 bases. Trimming at V came to 6 bases and at J to 4 bases, leaving 4 bases not matched to a gene. Germline V gene lookup returns CDR1 SQVTM and CDR2 ANQGSEA. The CDR3 length is 12 residues. The CDR3 reads CSVSTGGTEAFF. The CDR3 DNA sequence: TGCAGCGTGTCTACAGGGGGCACTGAAGCTTTCTTT. The full variable domain, with the rest looked up from reference TRBV29-1 and TRBJ1-1, is SAVISQKPSRDICQRGTSLTIQCQVDSQVTMMFWYRQQPGQSLTLIATANQGSEATYESGFVIDKFPISRPNLTFSTLTVSNMSPEDSSIYLCSVSTGGTEAFFGQGTRLTVV.

The chain recombines TRBV5-5 with TRBJ2-7; perhaps TRBD2 as D (5 bases). The CDR3 is made up of 14 amino acids. Trimming shortened V by 1 base and J by 3 bases, and 11 bases separated the two germline ends. Germline CDR1 reads SGHKS; CDR2 reads YYEKEE (reference sequence). CDR3 amino acids: CASSLSGKIYEQYF. In DNA, the CDR3 is TGTGCCAGCAGCTTGTCGGGGAAGATCTACGAGCAGTACTTC.

The rearrangement uses TRBV5-4 and TRBJ1-3; D is possibly TRBD1 (5 bases). The length of the CDR3 is 14 residues. With 4 bases removed from V and 4 bases from J, the gap between germline ends came to 12 bases. The germline gives CDR1 SGHNT, CDR2 YYREEE (reference sequence). CDR3 sequence reads: CASSLDSGGNTIYF. In nucleotides, the CDR3 is TGTGCCAGCAGCCTAGACAGTGGGGGAAACACCATATATTTT.